A few counts support the clone carrying this TCR beta chain. These data originate in a study of identical twins. TCRdb fed the 5' RACE reads into MiXCR, producing one record per CDR3 protein. Of 450,000 or so distinct CDR3 sequences in the sample, 24% are singletons; the top ten hold about 2.7%. The CDR3 consists of 14 residues. V was clipped by 7 bases and J by 6 bases; unmatched bases: 9. Per the germline V gene, CDR1 is SGHTA and CDR2 is FQGNSA. This sample also belongs to another study, concerning T cells expressing NK-cell markers. That study reports: About 1.0-7.0% of CD8+ T cells in about six donors belonged to dominant NKG2C+ clonotypes.

This clonotype originated in a woman aged 18 to 35 in good health. Sequencing was performed on CD4+ T cells sorted from blood. The chain carries TRBV7-2 and TRBJ2-1; 7 bases are a match to TRBD1. The CDR3 DNA is TGTGCCAGCACCGGACAGGCAGTAATCAATGAGCAGTTCTTC. Protein sequence: CASTGQAVINEQFF.